Presented here are 9 T cell receptor beta chains from one specimen sequenced in a study of cytomegalovirus exposure and HLA in healthy donors. 13 Jbeta primers and 60 Vbeta primers were used for the PCR. Method: immunoSEQ multiplex PCR; TCRdb's copy keeps in-frame clones and lacks some. The profile shows about 98,000 clones, approximately 80% of them singletons. Material for sequencing was PBMCs. Every receptor here comes from a man between 60 and 75 years old in good health and CMV-seropositive.

About this clone: This sample also contains other DNA sequences that code for the same CDR3. V gene TRBV25-1 combines with J gene TRBJ1-3, with no clear D. The CDR3 covers 15 residues. In germline, CDR1 is MGHDK, CDR2 SYGVNS. The V and J ends lost 1 base and 2 bases respectively, with 9 bases between them. The CDR3 protein is CASSESRGTGNTIYF. The DNA of the CDR3 is TGTGCCAGCAGTGAATCGAGAGGTACTGGAAACACCATATATTTT.

V gene TRBV5-1 combines with J gene TRBJ2-7; D is undetermined. The length of the CDR3 is 13 residues. Trimming removed 2 bases from V and 5 bases from J, with 11 bases in between. The V gene's germline CDR1 is SGHRS and CDR2 YFSETQ. The CDR3 reads CASSFVGENEQYF. DNA of the CDR3: TGCGCCAGCAGCTTTGTAGGAGAGAACGAGCAGTACTTC.

The V gene is TRBV5-1, the J gene TRBJ1-6, with D hard to call. The CDR3 totals 16 residues. CDR1 SGHRS and CDR2 YFSETQ come from the germline V gene. Trimming pared 0 bases from V and 9 bases from J, leaving 16 bases between. CDR3 loop: CASSLEAGVSSSPLHF. The CDR3 DNA reads as TGCGCCAGCAGCTTGGAGGCAGGTGTCTCAAGTTCACCCCTCCACTTT.

V gene TRBV4-1 combines with J gene TRBJ2-1; 11 nucleotides line up with TRBD1. CDR3 size: 17 residues. Germline CDR1 is MGHRA and CDR2 is YSYEKL. The V segment lost 2 bases and the J segment 7 bases; nucleotides outside the gene matches: 10. CDR3 coding DNA: TGCGCCAGCAGCCAATTCCCGGGACAGGGGGTGGCTAATGAGCAGTTCTTC. This gives the protein CASSQFPGQGVANEQFF.

The chain carries TRBV15 and TRBJ1-6; D possibly corresponds to TRBD1 (6 bases). Germline CDR1 LNHNV, CDR2 YYDKDF (reference sequence). There are 17 residues in the CDR3. The ends were cut back, 1 base at V and 0 bases at J, with 10 bases in the middle. CDR3 in DNA: TGTGCCACCAGCAGAGTGAGGGGGAGCTCCTATAATTCACCCCTCCACTTT. This encodes CATSRVRGSSYNSPLHF.

The V gene is TRBV4-1, the J gene TRBJ1-3; perhaps TRBD1 as D (6 bases). Trimming removed 0 bases from V and 0 bases from J, with 18 bases in between. The CDR3 covers 19 residues. Germline V lookup: CDR1 MGHRA, CDR2 YSYEKL. CDR3 coding DNA: TGCGCCAGCAGCCAAGACTTTATCAGGGGCCCCTTCTCTGGAAACACCATATATTTT. As protein: CASSQDFIRGPFSGNTIYF.

This rearrangement joins TRBV27 to TRBJ2-1; 7 nucleotides match TRBD1. V lost 2 bases to trimming and J lost 4 bases; unmatched junction nucleotides: 5. The CDR3 spans 15 residues. CDR1 MNHEY and CDR2 SMNVEV come from the germline V gene (reference sequence). CDR3 DNA: TGTGCCAGCAGTTTAGCAGGACAGGCATACAATGAGCAGTTCTTC. This translates into CASSLAGQAYNEQFF.

The rearrangement joins TRBV4-1 to TRBJ2-7, with D maybe TRBD2 (6 bases). V was cut by 2 bases and J by 1 base, with 24 bases left in between. Germline lookup yields CDR1 MGHRA and CDR2 YSYEKL. This CDR3 spans 19 amino acids. DNA of the CDR3: TGCGCCAGCAGCCAACCCGCGAGCGGGCCCTTGAAGGGGTCCTACGAGCAGTACTTC. Amino acid sequence: CASSQPASGPLKGSYEQYF.

This chain uses TRBV27 with TRBJ1-6, with TRBD1 matching 8 bases. CDR1 MNHEY and CDR2 SMNVEV come from the germline V gene (reference sequence). V lost 3 bases, J lost 7 bases, and 2 bases stayed unmatched. This CDR3 spans 14 amino acids. The CDR3 nucleotides read TGTGCCAGCAGTTTCGACAGGGGAAATTCACCCCTCCACTTT. This translates into CASSFDRGNSPLHF.